The T cell receptor beta chain under discussion was sequenced for a study of OX40 agonist ivuxolimab in advanced cancers. Study-level background: Patients got intravenous ivuxolimab at 0.01 to 10 mg/kg every 2 weeks. A history of anti-PD-1, anti-PD-L1 or anti-CTLA-4 therapy was acceptable, and approximately 40% had some. The study's findings and limits: Still undetermined is the antigen specificity of the expanded peripheral T cells. More expanded clones were seen, on average, in CD8+ T cells than in CD4+.

A note on this clone: What it recognizes is unknown.

The protocol was immunoSEQ multiplex PCR, while the TCRdb copy is restricted to in-frame clones and leaves out a portion. The sample has under 85,000 clones, over 90% seen once. The sequence was obtained from an adult with an advanced solid tumor such as melanoma, head and neck, liver or kidney cancer. This sample comprised CD4+ or CD8+ T cells sorted from blood, obtained in a trial of the OX40 agonist ivuxolimab.

CDR3 in DNA: TGTGCCAGCAGCTTAGTTGCGGGAGGATACAATGAGCAGTTCTTC. Translated, it gives CASSLVAGGYNEQFF. This sequence joins TRBV7-8 and TRBJ2-1, with 8 bases matching TRBD2. Germline lookup yields CDR1 SGHVS and CDR2 FQNEAQ. The CDR3 length is 15 residues. After removal of 1 base from V and 4 bases from J, the junction contained 3 bases not matched to a gene.